This T cell receptor (beta chain) stems from a study of blood T cell repertoires in COVID-19. About the research overall: From T cells, B-cell-depleted T cells, or PBMCs came the material, which was cDNA or gDNA.

Source study methods: Estimates of nucleated cell counts were drawn from the amplification of reference gene primers. Data came from immunoSEQ multiplex PCR; TCRdb stores just in-frame clones and leaves some out. V, J and clone size are taken as reported in that table, and D and trimming were inferred from the DNA itself. The data contain about 260,000 clones, about 90% of them singletons. This clone was found once. The sequencing sample was made of peripheral blood. The origin of this receptor is a woman aged 40 to 50 who had recovered from COVID-19.

CDR3 sequence (DNA): TGTGCCAGCAGTTACTCGAGAGTCCCAGGCAATTCACCCCTCCACTTT. Protein: CASSYSRVPGNSPLHF. The V gene is TRBV6-5, the J gene TRBJ1-6; D uncertain. CDR1 and CDR2 (germline): MNHEY, SVGAGI. The V end was cut by 0 bases, the J end by 7 bases, with 13 bases between. The CDR3 is 16 residues long.